The clone carrying this TCR beta chain has only a few counts. Its cognate antigen is unknown. The CDR3 regions of TCR beta were amplified from RNA transcripts. An initial round of RT-PCR targeting the TCR CDR3 relied on the HTBI primer set. TCRdb re-called the multiplex PCR reads with MiXCR, one entry per CDR3 protein. The sample yields roughly 500,000 distinct CDR3 sequences, 15% to 20% seen once. Exclusion criteria comprised uncontrolled infection, other autoimmune disease, pregnancy or lactation. In making diagnoses, clinical symptoms, serum thyroxine and TRAb, thyroid ultrasound and orbital computed tomography were all used. These data belong to a study of T cells in Graves' hyperthyroidism and ophthalmopathy. Findings of the study overall: In the blood, most expanded thyroid clonotypes above 0.001 appeared as well.

Trimming removed 7 bases from V and 10 bases from J, with 19 bases in between. The CDR3 totals 14 residues. The V gene's germline CDR1 is MDHEN and CDR2 SYDVKM. The chain has TRBV28 and TRBJ1-4; possible D gene TRBD1, 5 bases. This receptor was obtained from a woman younger than 45 with Graves' ophthalmopathy. Sequencing was carried out using blood. CDR3 sequence reads: CASTPAGGRRKLFF. DNA for the CDR3: TGTGCCAGCACCCCAGCGGGGGGACGAAGAAAACTGTTTTTT.